A single T cell receptor beta chain is shown here with its context. The count of this clone is one. Its antigen target is currently unknown. Base qualities are not provided; no much larger clone lies one nucleotide away. Library preparation was by the immunoSEQ multiplex PCR assay. Deep sequencing of rearranged TCR beta loci, alongside multiparametric flow cytometry, was used to profile T cell repertoires. This immuneACCESS table, as held by TCRdb, lists in-frame sequences with V and J called but not all clones. Of the missing ones, under half trace to an unresolved V gene in checked studies; the others have no known cause. Recorded for this sample are 37,000 or so clones; 85% to 90% of them occurred a single time. The top ten clones comprise 2.5% to 3.5% of the sample. From cysteine to phenylalanine, the CDR3 is 14 amino acids long. The read is trimmed to its CDR3 DNA, 42 bases read in frame from base 1. Trimming leaves V shorter by 4 bases and J shorter by 8 bases, with the junction holding 6 bases beyond the gene matches. For CDR1 and CDR2, the germline V gene lists SGHTS and YDEGEE.

These data come from a study of lymphopenia after photon versus proton radiotherapy (dated by TCRdb to the late 2010s). Context from the whole study: The study compared the immunological effects of photon versus proton radiation therapy in patients with gastrointestinal tumors who developed high-grade lymphopenia. A cohort of under 25 patients with gastrointestinal tumors who received either photon or proton therapy and subsequently developed lymphopenia was included. The goal of the study was to characterize the differences between the two radiation modalities in how they affect the immune system. The full study reports these points: The survival association was assessed only in patients who died, and the authors presented better survival with proton therapy as a possibility rather than a demonstrated result. Once the lymphocyte count had reached its nadir, the repertoires of photon-treated patients showed oligoclonal expansion, particularly of CD8+ Temra cells, and this expansion drove the decline in diversity. Across the cohort, an inverse correlation was found between a larger post-nadir drop in TCR diversity and overall survival time among patients who died. Proton-treated patients stayed relatively stable during treatment, while photon-treated patients lost naive T cells and TCR diversity and gained effector/memory populations.

The V gene is TRBV5-8 and the J gene is TRBJ1-2; the junction holds 12 bases that match TRBD1. The specimen comprised peripheral blood, sampled from a patient treated with photon-based radiotherapy. This sequence originates from a man over 45 with gastric cancer. The CDR3 protein is CASSLGQGASGYTF. Read as DNA, the sequence is TGTGCCAGCAGCCTGGGACAGGGGGCATCGGGCTACACCTTC.